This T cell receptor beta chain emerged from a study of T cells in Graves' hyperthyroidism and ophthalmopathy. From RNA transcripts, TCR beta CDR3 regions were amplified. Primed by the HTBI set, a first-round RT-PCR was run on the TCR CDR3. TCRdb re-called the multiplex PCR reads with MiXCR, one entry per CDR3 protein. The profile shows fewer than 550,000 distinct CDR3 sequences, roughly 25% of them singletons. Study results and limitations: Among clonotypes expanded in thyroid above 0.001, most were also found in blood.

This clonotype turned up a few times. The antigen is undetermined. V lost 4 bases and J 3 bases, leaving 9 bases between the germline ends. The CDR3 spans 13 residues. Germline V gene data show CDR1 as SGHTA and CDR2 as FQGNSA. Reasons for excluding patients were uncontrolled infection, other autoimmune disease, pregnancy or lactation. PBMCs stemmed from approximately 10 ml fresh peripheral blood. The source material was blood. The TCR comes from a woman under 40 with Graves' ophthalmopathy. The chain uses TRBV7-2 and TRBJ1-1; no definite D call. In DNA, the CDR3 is TGTGCCAGCAGCTATCAGCGGGACACTGAAGCTTTCTTT. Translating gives CASSYQRDTEAFF.